These 17 T cell receptor beta chains were all obtained from the same sample, sequenced in a study of PD-1 blockade in classical Hodgkin lymphoma (dated by TCRdb to the early 2020s). The library came from the immunoSEQ multiplex PCR assay. Sourced from immuneACCESS, this table was stored by TCRdb with only in-frame sequences that have V and J called. A share of the clones is absent; for the studies checked, an unresolved V gene accounts for under half, and the remainder has no known explanation. The table for this sample lists approximately 150,000 clones; nearly 80% of them were counted only once. 9.2% of the sample lies in the top ten. This sample's time point label indicates: cycle 2 day 1 (C2D1) of nivolumab. Relapse after autologous stem cell transplantation had occurred in all trial patients, and cohorts A, B and C were distinguished by prior brentuximab vedotin exposure. The source was peripheral blood mononuclear cells (PBMCs), collected before the second cycle of nivolumab. The source of these receptors is a human donor with classical Hodgkin lymphoma.

The chain recombines TRBV7-2 with TRBJ1-5, with D uncertain. The CDR3 consists of 13 residues. Trimming removed 3 bases from V and 5 bases from J, with 8 bases in between. From germline, CDR1 is SGHTA and CDR2 FQGNSA. The CDR3 region is CASSFTRDQPQHF. Written as DNA, the CDR3 is TGTGCCAGCAGCTTCACAAGGGATCAGCCCCAGCATTTT.

The chain employs TRBV12-5 and TRBJ2-2, with D maybe TRBD1 (6 bases). The CDR3 consists of 15 residues. Germline loops: CDR1 LGHNT, CDR2 FRNRAP. Trimming removed 3 bases at V and 5 bases at J, with 13 bases between. The CDR3 bases are TGTGCTAGTGGTTTCTGGCAGGGGTTTACCGGGGAGCTGTTTTTT. It yields the protein CASGFWQGFTGELFF.

The chain carries TRBV6-5 and TRBJ2-7; D perhaps matches TRBD1 (6 bases). From germline, CDR1 is MNHEY and CDR2 SVGAGI. The CDR3 is 16 residues long. The V end was cut by 2 bases, the J end by 6 bases, with 20 bases between. The CDR3 DNA sequence: TGTGCCAGCAGTTACAAAGGGTCAGGGGTCGGTGGCGAGCAGTACTTC. It codes for CASSYKGSGVGGEQYF.

The rearrangement uses TRBV4-3 and TRBJ2-3; perhaps TRBD1 as D (6 bases). The CDR3 length is 14 residues. The ends were cut back, 0 bases at V and 4 bases at J, with 8 bases in the middle. The germline V gene encodes CDR1 LGHNA and CDR2 YSLEER. CDR3 nucleotides: TGCGCCAGCAGCCAAGAACAGGGACCAGATACGCAGTATTTT. Its translation: CASSQEQGPDTQYF.

The chain employs TRBV11-2 and TRBJ2-7; a possible D gene is TRBD1 (6 bases). The CDR3 extends over 15 amino acids. Trimming shortened V by 1 base and J by 4 bases, and 14 bases separated the two germline ends. Germline values: CDR1 SGHAT, CDR2 FQNNGV. The CDR3 sequence is CASSLASQQGYEQYF. The CDR3 region has the DNA TGTGCCAGCAGCTTAGCGAGCCAGCAGGGGTACGAGCAGTACTTC.

CDR3 nucleotides: TGTGCCAGCAGGATGACAGTACAAGAGACCCAGTACTTC. Translation: CASRMTVQETQYF. The chain combines TRBV6-5 with TRBJ2-5; D possibly corresponds to TRBD1 (5 bases). This CDR3 comprises 13 residues. With 6 bases removed from V and 2 bases from J, the gap between germline ends came to 10 bases. Germline CDR1 and CDR2: MNHEY and SVGAGI.

The V and J genes are TRBV7-3 and TRBJ2-2; 7 nucleotides match TRBD1. Germline values: CDR1 SGHTA, CDR2 FQGTGA. The V and J ends lost 2 bases and 5 bases, in that order; junction bases with no gene match: 5. The CDR3 runs to 15 residues. The chain's CDR3 is CASSLAGGQTGELFF. The DNA for the CDR3 is TGTGCCAGCAGCTTAGCAGGGGGTCAAACCGGGGAGCTGTTTTTT.

The genes are TRBV6-6 and TRBJ1-5; 7 nucleotides line up with TRBD1. The CDR3 is 15 residues long. Looked up from germline, CDR1 is MNHNY and CDR2 is SVGAGI (reference sequence). The V gene end was trimmed by 6 bases and the J gene end by 5 bases; junction bases not matched to a gene: 10. CDR3 in amino acids: CASSRHPTGDQPQHF. The CDR3, as DNA: TGTGCCAGCAGCCGACACCCTACAGGGGATCAGCCCCAGCATTTT.

This chain uses TRBV7-2 with TRBJ2-2, with TRBD1 matching 8 bases. V lost 2 bases to trimming and J lost 1 base; unmatched junction nucleotides: 9. Germline V gene lookup returns CDR1 SGHTA and CDR2 FQGNSA. This CDR3 contains 18 residues. CDR3 sequence: CASSLPRGQGGNTGELFF. The CDR3 nucleotides read TGTGCCAGCAGCTTACCGCGAGGACAGGGCGGGAACACCGGGGAGCTGTTTTTT.

The rearrangement uses TRBV7-9 and TRBJ1-1; D is possibly TRBD1 (5 bases). The V end was cut by 5 bases, the J end by 3 bases, with 16 bases between. CDR3 length equals 15 residues. The germline V gene has CDR1 SEHNR and CDR2 FQNEAQ (reference sequence). The CDR3 nucleotides read TGTGCCAGCAGCCCTTTTGGGACGGTGGACACTGAAGCTTTCTTT. Its translation is CASSPFGTVDTEAFF.

The chain carries TRBV5-1 and TRBJ2-1, with D maybe TRBD1 (6 bases). Trimming removed 3 bases at V and 3 bases at J, with 10 bases between. The germline V gene has CDR1 SGHRS and CDR2 YFSETQ. The CDR3 sequence is 14 residues long. In DNA form, the CDR3 reads TGCGCCAGCAGCTGGCTAGGGGGCTACAATGAGCAGTTCTTC. It yields the protein CASSWLGGYNEQFF.

The V gene is TRBV6-5, the J gene TRBJ2-3; the D is unclear. Germline V CDR1 and CDR2: MNHEY, SVGAGI. The CDR3 is made up of 14 amino acids. The ends were cut back, 6 bases at V and 0 bases at J, with 10 bases in the middle. CDR3 residues: CASRDPSSTDTQYF. CDR3 nucleotide sequence: TGTGCCAGCAGGGACCCTTCTAGCACAGATACGCAGTATTTT.

The J gene is TRBJ2-1, the V gene TRBV5-4; 11 bases match TRBD1. CDR1 and CDR2 from the germline V gene are SGHNT and YYREEE (reference sequence). The V gene end was trimmed by 4 bases and the J gene end by 7 bases; junction bases not matched to a gene: 13. The CDR3 runs 17 residues. DNA for the CDR3: TGTGCCAGCAGCGGTGGACAGGGGGCTAGCTGGGATAATGAGCAGTTCTTC. This translates into CASSGGQGASWDNEQFF. The entire variable domain, with the rest obtained from reference TRBV5-4 and TRBJ2-1, is as follows: ETGVTQSPTHLIKTRGQQVTLRCSSQSGHNTVSWYQQALGQGPQFIFQYYREEENGRGNFPPRFSGLQFPNYSSELNVNALELDDSALYLCASSGGQGASWDNEQFFGPGTRLTVL.

The V call is TRBV19, the J call TRBJ1-1; 7 nucleotides agree with TRBD1. Trimming at V came to 6 bases and at J to 5 bases, leaving 6 bases not matched to a gene. The CDR3 has 13 residues. Germline V CDR1 and CDR2: LNHDA, SQIVND (reference sequence). The CDR3 is CASSINRGTEAFF. The CDR3 coding sequence is TGTGCCAGTAGCATAAACAGGGGTACTGAAGCTTTCTTT.

The gene calls are TRBV6-5 and TRBJ1-2; no clear D gene. Trimming left V 0 bases short and J 3 bases short, with 11 bases between. This CDR3 comprises 15 residues. CDR1 and CDR2 (germline): MNHEY, SVGAGI. CDR3 DNA: TGTGCCAGCAGTTACTCCCCATGGACGGACTATGGCTACACCTTC. It is translated as CASSYSPWTDYGYTF.

The chain joins TRBV19 to TRBJ2-2; D perhaps matches TRBD1 (5 bases). V lost 10 bases and J 0 bases, leaving 12 bases between the germline ends. CDR3 length equals 14 residues. CDR1 and CDR2 from the germline V gene are LNHDA and SQIVND (reference sequence). As DNA, the CDR3 is TGTGCCACCCACGGACAACCGAACACCGGGGAGCTGTTTTTT. Encoded protein: CATHGQPNTGELFF.

The V and J genes are TRBV2 and TRBJ1-2, with D unclear. The CDR3 covers 14 residues. V gave up 2 bases and J gave up 8 bases, with 15 bases separating them. Germline V lookup: CDR1 SNHLY, CDR2 FYNNEI. In DNA, the CDR3 is TGTGCCAGCAGTGAATTTAGGAGCCTTGCAGGCTACACCTTC. Protein product: CASSEFRSLAGYTF.